Each of the 28 T cell receptor beta chains below was sequenced from the same sample in a study of blood T cell repertoires in COVID-19. Sequencing used immunoSEQ multiplex PCR; TCRdb keeps in-frame clones, though not all of them. The sample comprises a few hundred thousand clones, approximately 88% of which are singletons, and 5.5% to 7% rests with the top ten. The specimen sequenced was peripheral blood. These receptors were taken from a woman aged 30 to 39 who had recovered from COVID-19.

This chain connects TRBV6-1 to TRBJ1-4, with 7 bases that match TRBD1. V lost 6 bases to trimming and J lost 5 bases; unmatched junction nucleotides: 6. Germline CDR1 and CDR2: MNHNS and SASEGT. The CDR3 runs 14 residues. The CDR3: CASRERTGNEKLFF. Here the CDR3 DNA reads TGTGCCAGCAGGGAAAGGACAGGCAATGAAAAACTGTTTTTT.

The chain has TRBV7-2 and TRBJ1-5; D might be TRBD1 (6 bases). Trimming stripped 5 bases from V and 4 bases from J, with 15 bases between. Germline-derived CDR1 and CDR2 are SGHTA and FQGNSA. The CDR3 has 15 amino acids. In nucleotides, the CDR3 is TGTGCCAGCAGCCAAAGGGCAGGGGCGAATCAGCCCCAGCATTTT. Translating it yields CASSQRAGANQPQHF.

The V call is TRBV13, the J call TRBJ2-7; 8 bases match TRBD1. The junction had 12 bases not matched to a gene; V was cut back by 5 bases and J by 0 bases. This CDR3 spans 17 amino acids. Germline V gene sequence: CDR1 PRHDT, CDR2 FYEKMQ (reference sequence). CDR3 coding DNA: TGTGCCAGCAGCGGGGGCGAAGGGGGACAGGCCTCCTACGAGCAGTACTTC. This encodes CASSGGEGGQASYEQYF.

This clone was found once. The V call is TRBV18, the J call TRBJ2-7; 9 bases line up with TRBD1. Unmatched junction bases numbered 2, after V lost 1 base and J lost 1 base. The CDR3 covers 15 residues. Germline V CDR1 and CDR2: KGHSH, LQKENI. The CDR3 nucleotides read TGTGCCAGCTCACCACTGACAGGGGGTTCCTACGAGCAGTACTTC. Translation: CASSPLTGGSYEQYF.

The chain combines TRBV7-3 with TRBJ1-2; D may be TRBD1 (6 bases). In germline, CDR1 is SGHTA, CDR2 FQGTGA. Trimming cost V 4 bases and J 6 bases, with 15 bases left between them. The CDR3 has 14 residues. Written as DNA, the CDR3 is TGTGCCAGCAGCTCCCGGACAGTCTGGAATGGCTACACCTTC. It codes for CASSSRTVWNGYTF.

The chain joins TRBV24-1 to TRBJ1-2; no clear D. Trimming pared 1 base from V and 1 base from J, leaving 6 bases between. CDR1 is KGHDR and CDR2 is SFDVKD in the germline V gene. The CDR3 extends over 14 amino acids. The CDR3 DNA reads as TGTGCCACCAGTGATTTTTCAGTTAACTATGGCTACACCTTC. Translated: CATSDFSVNYGYTF.

The rearrangement joins TRBV6-5 to TRBJ2-7; tentatively, D is TRBD1 (6 bases). From germline, CDR1 is MNHEY and CDR2 SVGAGI. The V end was cut by 7 bases, the J end by 3 bases, with 16 bases between. There are 14 residues in the CDR3. CDR3: CASIPQGEGYEQYF. The DNA for the CDR3 is TGTGCCAGCATCCCACAGGGAGAAGGCTACGAGCAGTACTTC.

The J gene is TRBJ1-2, the V gene TRBV7-3, with D possibly being TRBD1 (5 bases). V was trimmed by 2 bases and J by 7 bases, leaving 11 bases between them. CDR3 length equals 13 residues. Germline V CDR1 and CDR2: SGHTA, FQGTGA. The CDR3 sequence: CASSLSPGFGYTF. CDR3 nucleotide sequence: TGTGCCAGCAGCTTATCACCAGGGTTTGGCTACACCTTC. Looking up the rest from reference TRBV7-3 and TRBJ1-2 gives the full variable domain: GAGVSQTPSNKVTEKGKYVELRCDPISGHTALYWYRQSLGQGPEFLIYFQGTGAADDSGLPNDRFFAVRPEGSVSTLKIQRTERGDSAVYLCASSLSPGFGYTFGSGTRLTVV.

V is TRBV28 and J is TRBJ1-1; possible D gene TRBD1, 5 bases. Germline values: CDR1 MDHEN, CDR2 SYDVKM. CDR3 size: 13 residues. V lost 3 bases to trimming and J lost 4 bases, with 9 bases between them. CDR3 in DNA: TGTGCCAGCAGTTTGGGGGGAGCCACTGAAGCTTTCTTT. Translated, it gives CASSLGGATEAFF. The variable domain in full, with the rest retrieved from reference TRBV28 and TRBJ1-1, is DVKVTQSSRYLVKRTGEKVFLECVQDMDHENMFWYRQDPGLGLRLIYFSYDVKMKEKGDIPEGYSVSREKKERFSLILESASTNQTSMYLCASSLGGATEAFFGQGTRLTVV.

The chain is built from TRBV5-1 and TRBJ2-3, with D perhaps TRBD2 (5 bases). The CDR3 runs 15 residues. CDR1 and CDR2 (germline): SGHRS, YFSETQ. The ends were cut back, 1 base at V and 0 bases at J, with 9 bases in the middle. CDR3 bases: TGCGCCAGCAGCTTGTACGGGGATAGCACAGATACGCAGTATTTT. This translates into CASSLYGDSTDTQYF.

The chain uses TRBV28 and TRBJ1-2; 11 bases are a match to TRBD1. The CDR3 contains 16 residues. V shed 4 bases and J 8 bases; nucleotides not matched to a gene: 12. Germline CDR1 MDHEN, CDR2 SYDVKM. The CDR3 DNA sequence: TGTGCCAGCAGTTCCTTGGACAGGGGGCTCGGAGGAGGCTACACCTTC. Protein: CASSSLDRGLGGGYTF.

The chain carries TRBV7-3 and TRBJ2-5; possibly TRBD2 for D (5 bases). The CDR3 runs 13 residues. CDR1 is SGHTA, CDR2 FQGTGA, per germline. Trimming removed 5 bases at V and 3 bases at J, with 10 bases between. In DNA, the CDR3 is TGTGCCAGCAGCCCGTCGGAGGAAGAGACCCAGTACTTC. Amino acid sequence: CASSPSEEETQYF.

This clone has just one count. This chain connects TRBV4-2 to TRBJ2-5; 11 bases are shared with TRBD2. Germline V gene sequence: CDR1 LGHNA, CDR2 YNFKEQ. V was pared by 0 bases and J by 5 bases, with 8 bases of the junction left unmatched. The CDR3 is made up of 17 amino acids. CDR3 amino acids: CASSQDNLAGGRETQYF. The CDR3 DNA follows: TGTGCCAGCAGCCAAGATAATCTAGCGGGGGGCAGGGAGACCCAGTACTTC.

This chain joins TRBV5-6 and TRBJ1-4; D call uncertain. The CDR3 totals 13 residues. V lost 4 bases and J 8 bases, leaving 12 bases between the germline ends. Germline V gives CDR1 SGHDT, CDR2 YYEEEE. The chain's CDR3 is CASSPSSREKLFF. The CDR3 bases are TGTGCCAGCAGCCCATCAAGCAGGGAAAAACTGTTTTTT.

With respect to this clone: Other DNA sequences in this sample translate to the same CDR3. The V gene is TRBV11-2, the J gene TRBJ2-7; TRBD1 matches 11 bases. CDR1 SGHAT and CDR2 FQNNGV come from the germline V gene. This CDR3 region has 14 residues. V lost 5 bases and J lost 4; bases outside the gene matches: 4. The CDR3: CASSPRDRGYEQYF. The DNA for the CDR3 is TGTGCCAGCAGCCCTCGGGACAGGGGGTACGAGCAGTACTTC.

J is TRBJ2-7 and V is TRBV28, with a weak D call TRBD1 (6 bases). CDR3 size: 13 residues. V was trimmed by 6 bases and J by 5 bases, leaving 14 bases between them. Germline CDR1 MDHEN, CDR2 SYDVKM. CDR3 bases: TGTGCCAGCAGCCGCTGGACAGTCCACGAGCAGTACTTC. Translating it yields CASSRWTVHEQYF.

The rearrangement links TRBV6-5 to TRBJ1-2, with D uncertain. V was trimmed by 8 bases and J by 4 bases, leaving 11 bases between them. The CDR3 is 12 amino acids. The germline CDR1 and CDR2 sequences are MNHEY and SVGAGI. The CDR3 bases are TGTGCCAGCGGCAGGTCGAGCTATGGCTACACCTTC. This codes for CASGRSSYGYTF.

This clone was picked up one time. This chain uses TRBV7-3 with TRBJ2-1; 10 positions match TRBD2. V shed 5 bases, J shed 9 bases, and the junction held 10 bases outside the gene matches. Germline V gene data show CDR1 as SGHTA and CDR2 as FQGTGA. This CDR3 comprises 15 residues. CDR3 protein: CASSPERGGFFEQFF. The CDR3 nucleotides read TGTGCCAGCAGCCCCGAGCGGGGGGGCTTTTTTGAGCAGTTCTTC. Supplemented by reference TRBV7-3 and TRBJ2-1, the full variable domain reads GAGVSQTPSNKVTEKGKYVELRCDPISGHTALYWYRQSLGQGPEFLIYFQGTGAADDSGLPNDRFFAVRPEGSVSTLKIQRTERGDSAVYLCASSPERGGFFEQFFGPGTRLTVL.

CDR3 DNA: TGTGCCAGCAGCGGGGGGACAGGGAGCCCAGATACGCAGTATTTT. Amino acid sequence: CASSGGTGSPDTQYF. The rearrangement links TRBV28 to TRBJ2-3, with 9 bases that match TRBD1. The junction had 8 bases not matched to a gene; V was cut back by 6 bases and J by 4 bases. The CDR3 has 15 residues. Germline assignment: CDR1 MDHEN and CDR2 SYDVKM.

The V call is TRBV28, the J call TRBJ2-7, with 8 nucleotides matching TRBD1. This CDR3 has 14 amino acids. With 3 bases clipped from V and 4 bases from J, the junction kept 5 bases outside the gene matches. CDR1 and CDR2 from the germline V gene are MDHEN and SYDVKM. CDR3 sequence: CASSLPGGRYEQYF. The CDR3 DNA is TGTGCCAGCAGTTTGCCAGGGGGCAGGTACGAGCAGTACTTC.

The genes are TRBV11-3 and TRBJ2-3; 10 positions agree with TRBD1. Germline V gene lookup returns CDR1 SGHNT and CDR2 YENEEA. Unmatched junction bases numbered 14, after V lost 0 bases and J lost 8 bases. The CDR3 has 18 residues. The DNA of the CDR3 is TGTGCCAGCAGCTTAGATCCCGGCGGGACAGGGGAAGTTAGTACGCAGTATTTT. Its translation is CASSLDPGGTGEVSTQYF.

The chain is built from TRBV5-5 and TRBJ2-5; maybe TRBD1 (6 bases). The germline V gene encodes CDR1 SGHKS and CDR2 YYEKEE (reference sequence). The CDR3 consists of 13 residues. The germline V and J ends were trimmed by 4 bases and 5 bases, with 12 bases remaining between them. The CDR3 sequence: CASSVQGTETQYF. CDR3 bases: TGTGCCAGCAGCGTACAGGGTACCGAGACCCAGTACTTC. The entire variable domain, with the rest obtained from reference TRBV5-5 and TRBJ2-5, is as follows: DAGVTQSPTHLIKTRGQQVTLRCSPISGHKSVSWYQQVLGQGPQFIFQYYEKEERGRGNFPDRFSARQFPNYSSELNVNALLLGDSALYLCASSVQGTETQYFGPGTRLLVL.

Worth noting for this clone: No DNA is shown, since the ends of the CDR3 on it are uncertain; the CDR3 is the one TCRdb lists. The chain joins TRBV7-2 to TRBJ2-2; the table's D gene call, TRBD1, was not cross checked with the DNA. The CDR3 has 15 residues if both end residues are counted. In germline, CDR1 is SGHTA, CDR2 FQGNSA. This CDR3 reads CASSILGQGTGELFF.

The chain combines TRBV5-6 with TRBJ2-7, with TRBD1 as a possible D gene (6 bases). Germline V gene sequence: CDR1 SGHDT, CDR2 YYEEEE. Trimming left V 1 base short and J 0 bases short, with 8 bases between. This CDR3 spans 14 amino acids. CDR3 in amino acids: CASSLTGPSYEQYF. CDR3 DNA sequence: TGTGCCAGCAGCTTGACAGGGCCCTCCTACGAGCAGTACTTC.

V gene TRBV4-3 combines with J gene TRBJ1-2; unclear D gene. Looked up from germline, CDR1 is LGHNA and CDR2 is YSLEER. V was pared by 3 bases and J by 0 bases, with 20 bases between. The CDR3 contains 18 residues. CDR3 sequence: CASSHAVAGVGANYGYTF. In DNA, the CDR3 is TGCGCCAGCAGCCACGCCGTGGCCGGGGTTGGCGCTAACTATGGCTACACCTTC.

This clone has just one count. The chain uses TRBV30 and TRBJ1-2; no firm D call. V shed 2 bases and J shed 5 bases, with 15 bases lying between them. Germline V gene lookup returns CDR1 GTSNPN and CDR2 SVGIG (reference sequence). The CDR3 runs 14 residues. The CDR3 coding sequence is TGTGCCTGGAGTCGTGGTGAGGGCTGGTATGGCTACACCTTC. Encoded protein: CAWSRGEGWYGYTF. The full variable domain, its missing parts supplied by reference TRBV30 and TRBJ1-2, is SQTIHQWPATLVQPVGSPLSLECTVEGTSNPNLYWYRQAAGRGLQLLFYSVGIGQISSEVPQNLSASRPQDRQFILSSKKLLLSDSGFYLCAWSRGEGWYGYTFGSGTRLTVV.

This chain connects TRBV24-1 to TRBJ1-6; TRBD1 might be the D (6 bases). Germline-derived CDR1 and CDR2 are KGHDR and SFDVKD. This CDR3 is 16 amino acids long. V lost 4 bases and J lost 6, with 15 bases in between. CDR3 loop: CATSEQGQPANSPLHF. In DNA form, the CDR3 reads TGTGCCACCAGTGAGCAGGGACAACCGGCTAATTCACCCCTCCACTTT.

This chain links TRBV5-5 with TRBJ1-1; D is unresolved. Trimming left V 4 bases short and J 8 bases short, with 12 bases between. The germline gives CDR1 SGHKS, CDR2 YYEKEE (reference sequence). The CDR3 length is 12 residues. The CDR3 is CASSPRHLEAFF. CDR3 nucleotide sequence: TGTGCCAGCAGCCCCCGACACCTAGAAGCTTTCTTT.